This is a list of T cell receptor beta chains from one sample in a study of immune reconstitution after stem cell transplant in scleroderma. Via MiXCR, TCRdb re-called the RT-PCR reads, giving one row per CDR3 protein. The sample has about 5,600 distinct CDR3 sequences, around 8% seen once. This specimen was acquired before or after autologous hematopoietic stem cell transplantation (not recorded which). Source of these receptors: a male donor with systemic sclerosis. Both conserved end residues are part of each CDR3. A D gene is named only where the DNA matches it firmly. Part of the rows lack a size; the others show once, few, many or a class for expanded clones.

>.|TRBJ2-5|TRBV10-3|.
TGTGCCATCAGTGAGGGCGGAGGCCAAGAGACCCAGTACTTC
CAISEGGGQETQYF
>.|TRBJ2-2|TRBV4-1|.
TGCGCCAGCAGCCAAGATTGGGGGGCCCGGGAGCTGTTTTTT
CASSQDWGARELFF
>.|TRBJ2-7|TRBV20-1|.
TGCAGTGCCCGAACCTCCGAGCAGTACTTC
CSARTSEQYF
>.|TRBJ2-5|TRBV29-1|.
TGCAGCGTTGACAGGGTGGCTGGCGAGACCCAGTACTTC
CSVDRVAGETQYF
>TRBD1|TRBJ1-6|TRBV20-1|.
TGCAGTGTCGCAGAGGGGACAGGGCATAATTCACCCCTCCACTTT
CSVAEGTGHNSPLHF
>.|TRBJ1-5|TRBV2|medium-sized
TGTGCCAGCAGAAGGAGACAGGCCGGCATAAACAATCAGCCCCAGCATTTT
CASRRRQAGINNQPQHF
>TRBD1|TRBJ1-5|TRBV12-3/TRBV12-4|few
TGTGCCAGCAGTTTAGAGATACAGGGGGCCACAAATCAGCCCCAGCATTTT
CASSLEIQGATNQPQHF
>.|TRBJ2-2|TRBV2|medium-sized
TGTGCCAGCAGTGAAGCTCGGCCCGGGGAGCTGTTTTTT
CASSEARPGELFF
>.|TRBJ2-3|TRBV5-1|few
TGCGCCAGCAGCTTGTCCTCTCCCCCGGGAAGGACAGATACGCAGTATTTT
CASSLSSPPGRTDTQYF
>TRBD2|TRBJ2-3|TRBV20-1|few
TGCAGTGCTGTATCCCCCCTAAGGAGCGGGGGAGACTTCACAGATACGCAGTATTTT
CSAVSPLRSGGDFTDTQYF
>.|TRBJ2-7|TRBV29-1|.
TGCAGCGTTGCCATCGGCAGCACCTACGAGCAGTACTTC
CSVAIGSTYEQYF
>.|TRBJ2-1|TRBV5-5|medium-sized
TGTGCCAGCAGGGGGAGAGGCGGTGAGCAGTTCTTC
CASRGRGGEQFF
>TRBD1|TRBJ1-2|TRBV30|few
TGTGCCTGGAGTGCGGGCAGGGGGCGGGCGGATGGCTACACCTTC
CAWSAGRGRADGYTF
>.|TRBJ2-7|TRBV14|few
TGTGCCAGCAGCTACGGGCCGCCCCCGCTAGCTTACGAGCAGTACTTC
CASSYGPPPLAYEQYF
>.|TRBJ2-1|TRBV29-1|few
TGCAGCGTCCCTAAAGGGGAGCAGTTCTTC
CSVPKGEQFF
>TRBD2|TRBJ2-5|TRBV7-9|medium-sized
TGTGCCAGCAGCTCAGGACTAGCGGTGGGAGAGACCCAGTACTTC
CASSSGLAVGETQYF
>TRBD2|TRBJ2-3|TRBV10-3|few
TGTGCCATCAGTTTCGGGACTAGCGGATACACAGATACGCAGTATTTT
CAISFGTSGYTDTQYF
>TRBD2|TRBJ2-3|TRBV5-1|few
TGCGCCAGCAGCTGGACTAGCGGGAGCACAGATACGCAGTATTTT
CASSWTSGSTDTQYF
>.|TRBJ2-3|TRBV5-4|medium-sized
TGTGCCAGCAGCCGCCTCTTGGTAGCGGACACAGATACGCAGTATTTT
CASSRLLVADTDTQYF
>TRBD2|TRBJ2-3|TRBV20-1|medium-sized
TGCAGTGCTAGGTTTAGCGGGGGGGCGCAGTATTTT
CSARFSGGAQYF
>.|TRBJ1-1|TRBV29-1|few
TGCAGCGTTGTATGGTGGAAGGACAGCGATAGAGAAGCTTTCTTT
CSVVWWKDSDREAFF
>.|TRBJ2-1|TRBV7-2|few
TGTGCCAGCAGCTTAGAGGTGGGGTTTGAGCAGTTCTTC
CASSLEVGFEQFF
>.|TRBJ1-3|TRBV12-3/TRBV12-4|medium-sized
TGTGCCAGCAGTACCCAGGGACCCCTGGGCGGCACCATATATTTT
CASSTQGPLGGTIYF
>.|TRBJ1-2|TRBV20-1|medium-sized
TGCAGTGCCGACGCAGGGGAAAGAGGCTACACCTTC
CSADAGERGYTF
>.|TRBJ2-2|TRBV20-1|medium-sized
TGCAGTGCCAGACAGTCGGGCGGGGAGCTGTTTTTT
CSARQSGGELFF
>TRBD1|TRBJ1-4|TRBV29-1|medium-sized
TGCAGCGTGTCGGGGGAAGGGGGCGCAACTAATGAAAAACTGTTTTTT
CSVSGEGGATNEKLFF
>.|TRBJ2-1|TRBV3-1|few
TGTGCCAGCAGCCAAGCAGACAGATACAATGAGCAGTTCTTC
CASSQADRYNEQFF
>.|TRBJ1-2|TRBV5-1|medium-sized
TGCGCCAGCAGCTTGGGTACCCAGCTACGAAACTATGGCTACACCTTC
CASSLGTQLRNYGYTF
>.|TRBJ1-6|TRBV5-1|.
TGCGCCAGCAGCGATCGGACAGCCAGAAATTCACCCCTCCACTTT
CASSDRTARNSPLHF
>TRBD1|TRBJ2-7|TRBV28|few
TGTGCCAGCAAGACCCCGGGACAGGGGGCTCCCTACGAGCAGTACTTC
CASKTPGQGAPYEQYF
>TRBD1|TRBJ1-6|TRBV28|medium-sized
TGTGCCAGCAGTTTATCCCGGGACAGCCAAAACTTT
CASSLSRDSQNF
>.|TRBJ1-1|TRBV9|few
TGTGCCAGCAGCCCGGGGGGGGGCGAAAGGGCGAGAACTGAAGCTTTCTTT
CASSPGGGERARTEAFF
>TRBD1|TRBJ2-7|TRBV3-1|.
TGTGCCAGCAGCCAAGTGGGGCAGGGGGCGACCTACGAGCAGTACTTC
CASSQVGQGATYEQYF
>TRBD1|TRBJ1-1|TRBV19|medium-sized
TGTGCCAGTAGTATAAGGGACAGGGGAGCTTTCTTT
CASSIRDRGAFF
>.|TRBJ2-1|TRBV20-1|.
TGCAGTGCTAGAGATTTCAAGGATGAGCAGTTCTTC
CSARDFKDEQFF
>TRBD2|TRBJ2-4|TRBV10-2|medium-sized
TGCGCCAGCTCGAGACTAGCTGGAAACATTCAGTACTTC
CASSRLAGNIQYF
>TRBD2|TRBJ2-1|TRBV3-1|few
TGTGCCAGCAGCCAAGATCTGGGCCGACTAGCGGGATACCACAATGAGCAGTTCTTC
CASSQDLGRLAGYHNEQFF
>.|TRBJ1-4|TRBV28|once
TGTGCCAGCAGTAAATCTCGACTCGTGAAAGGGGAAAAACTGTTTTTT
CASSKSRLVKGEKLFF
>.|TRBJ2-7|TRBV5-1|.
TGCGCCAGCAGCTTGAGGGGCCTCTCCTACGAGCAGTACTTC
CASSLRGLSYEQYF
>.|TRBJ2-1|TRBV5-1|.
TGCGCCAGCAGCTTGTCGGGAATCAATGAGCAGTTCTTC
CASSLSGINEQFF
>.|TRBJ2-3|TRBV20-1|few
TGCAGTTGCAGCCTGCTGGGGGATACGCAGTATTTT
CSCSLLGDTQYF
>.|TRBJ2-3|TRBV6-6|.
TGTGCCAGCAGTTACTTAACCTACACAGATACGCAGTATTTT
CASSYLTYTDTQYF